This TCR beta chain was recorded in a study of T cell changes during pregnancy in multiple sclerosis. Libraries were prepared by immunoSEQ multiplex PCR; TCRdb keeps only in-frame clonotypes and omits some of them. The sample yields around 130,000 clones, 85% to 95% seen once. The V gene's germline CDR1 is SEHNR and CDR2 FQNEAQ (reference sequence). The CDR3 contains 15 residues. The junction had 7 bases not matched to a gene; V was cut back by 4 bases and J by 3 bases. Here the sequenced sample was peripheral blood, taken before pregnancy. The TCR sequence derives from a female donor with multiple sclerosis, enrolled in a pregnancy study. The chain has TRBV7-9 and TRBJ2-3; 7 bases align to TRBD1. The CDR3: CASSYRQGGTDTQYF. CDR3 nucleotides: TGTGCCAGCAGCTACCGACAGGGTGGAACAGATACGCAGTATTTT.